This T cell receptor beta chain was sequenced in a study of blood T cell repertoires in COVID-19. In the original analysis: Researchers report that nucleated cell counts were estimated from reference gene primer amplification. The assay was immunoSEQ multiplex PCR, and TCRdb's table has in-frame clones only and misses some. V and J calls and clone size are those listed in that table; D and trimming were worked out from the DNA. The repertoire holds approximately 480,000 clones, with approximately 86% as singletons. V was shortened by 0 bases and J by 3 bases, with 9 bases between the two germline ends. The CDR3 runs to 14 residues. The V gene's germline CDR1 is GTSNPN and CDR2 SVGIG (reference sequence).

Sequenced sample: PBMCs or T cells enriched from blood (not recorded which). The chain links TRBV30 to TRBJ1-5; weak D call: TRBD1 (5 bases). The sequence was collected from a woman aged 18-29 years who had recovered from COVID-19. CDR3 bases: TGTGCCTGGAGTGTAGCTGGGGCCAATCAGCCCCAGCATTTT. Its protein product is CAWSVAGANQPQHF. The full variable domain, in which reference TRBV30 and TRBJ1-5 provide the parts outside the CDR3, is SQTIHQWPATLVQPVGSPLSLECTVEGTSNPNLYWYRQAAGRGLQLLFYSVGIGQISSEVPQNLSASRPQDRQFILSSKKLLLSDSGFYLCAWSVAGANQPQHFGDGTRLSIL.